One sample yielded the 17 T cell receptor beta chains listed below, sequenced in a study of blood T cells in healthy people across ages. A second roughly 7 to 12 cycle PCR used barcoded and J-beta primers. TCRdb analysed the 5' RACE reads with MiXCR anew, one entry per CDR3 protein. The sample contains 700,000 to 850,000 distinct CDR3 sequences, about 53% of which appear only once. Sequencing was performed on blood. The receptors shown here come from a man of 80 years or more in good health.

This clonotype has more than one count but fewer than ten. The chain uses TRBV7-2 and TRBJ2-1; a weak D match, TRBD2 (6 bases). From germline, CDR1 is SGHTA and CDR2 FQGNSA. The CDR3 sequence is 14 residues long. V was trimmed by 3 bases and J by 9 bases, leaving 15 bases between them. The CDR3 loop reads CASSFSTSSLEQFF. CDR3 DNA sequence: TGTGCCAGCAGCTTTTCGACTAGTAGTCTTGAGCAGTTCTTC.

This clonotype was counted only a few times. The V gene is TRBV11-2, the J gene TRBJ2-3, with 9 nucleotides matching TRBD2. CDR1 and CDR2 from the germline V gene are SGHAT and FQNNGV. This CDR3 is 15 amino acids long. J was trimmed by 14 bases and V by 1 base; bases with no gene match: 13. Written as DNA, the CDR3 is TGTGCCAGCAGCTTAGTAGCGGGAGTGATGAGATACGCGTATTTT. Its translation: CASSLVAGVMRYAYF.

This clonotype showed up just a few times. The chain joins TRBV6-5 to TRBJ2-7, with 9 bases aligning to TRBD1. The CDR3 covers 13 residues. CDR1 and CDR2 from the germline V gene are MNHEY and SVGAGI. Trimming at V came to 8 bases and at J to 3 bases, leaving 5 bases not matched to a gene. The CDR3 reads CASRDRAHYEQYF. The CDR3 DNA reads TGTGCCAGCCGGGACAGGGCCCACTACGAGCAGTACTTC.

The CDR3 is CAISSIRGINEQYF. The CDR3 DNA follows: TGTGCCATCAGCTCGATCAGGGGGATAAATGAGCAGTACTTC. The chain couples TRBV10-3 to TRBJ2-5; TRBD1 matches 7 bases. CDR1 and CDR2 (germline): ENHRY, SYGVKD. This CDR3 is built from 14 residues. With 6 bases clipped from V and 11 bases from J, the junction kept 15 bases outside the gene matches.

J is TRBJ1-1 and V is TRBV25-1; no firm D call. Trimming stripped 6 bases from V and 1 base from J, with 6 bases between. This CDR3 region has 12 residues. The V gene's germline CDR1 is MGHDK and CDR2 SYGVNS. CDR3 sequence: CASRKANTEAFF. The CDR3, as DNA: TGTGCCAGCAGGAAGGCGAACACTGAAGCTTTCTTT. The full variable domain, in which reference TRBV25-1 and TRBJ1-1 provide the parts outside the CDR3, is EADIYQTPRYLVIGTGKKITLECSQTMGHDKMYWYQQDPGMELHLIHYSYGVNSTEKGDLSSESTVSRIRTEHFPLTLESARPSHTSQYLCASRKANTEAFFGQGTRLTVV.

This chain connects TRBV7-2 to TRBJ2-2, with D maybe TRBD1 (6 bases). Germline-derived CDR1 and CDR2 are SGHTA and FQGNSA. V was shortened by 2 bases and J by 6 bases, with 7 bases between the two germline ends. The CDR3 sequence is 13 residues long. CDR3 region: CASSLWGPGELFF. The CDR3 nucleotides are TGTGCCAGCAGCTTATGGGGGCCCGGGGAGCTGTTTTTT.

The chain is built from TRBV12-3 or TRBV12-4 and TRBJ2-7; D is possibly TRBD2 (5 bases). Trimming shortened V by 7 bases and J by 1 base, and 14 bases separated the two germline ends. CDR3 length equals 14 residues. The CDR3 bases are TGTGCCAGCAAATCTAGCTCCCTGTCCTACGAGCAGTACTTC. It codes for CASKSSSLSYEQYF.

The V and J genes are TRBV21-1 and TRBJ2-5; no DNA check was done on the table's D call, TRBD1. TRBV21-1 corresponds to a pseudogene. This CDR3 comprises 15 residues. The CDR3 spells CASEKEGQGQETQYF. The CDR3 DNA follows: TGTGCCAGCGAAAAAGAGGGACAGGGCCAAGAGACCCAGTACTTC.

V is TRBV9 and J is TRBJ2-3, with 10 bases that match TRBD2. CDR3 length: 16 amino acids. From germline, CDR1 is SGDLS and CDR2 YYNGEE. The V gene end was trimmed by 3 bases and the J gene end by 5 bases; junction bases not matched to a gene: 9. This CDR3 reads CASSAPRSGRGDTQYF. The CDR3 coding sequence is TGTGCCAGCAGCGCCCCAAGGAGCGGGAGGGGAGATACGCAGTATTTT.

V gene TRBV7-9 combines with J gene TRBJ2-5; D tentatively reads TRBD1 or TRBD2 (5 bases each). Germline CDR1 is SEHNR and CDR2 is FQNEAQ (reference sequence). The length of the CDR3 is 15 residues. V was shortened by 8 bases and J by 11 bases, with 27 bases between the two germline ends. The CDR3, as DNA: TGTGCCAGCTTCAAGGGGAGCGGCCCCTACAATAAGCAGTACTTC. Translated, it gives CASFKGSGPYNKQYF.

The chain combines TRBV3-1 with TRBJ2-1, with a weak D call TRBD2 (6 bases). V lost 8 bases and J 4 bases, leaving 18 bases between the germline ends. The CDR3 length is 15 residues. CDR1 is LGHDT, CDR2 YNNKEL, per germline (reference sequence). The CDR3 DNA reads TGTGCCAGCTTCGGTGGAGGGCCTTTTTACAATGAGCAGTTCTTC. This translates into CASFGGGPFYNEQFF.

This rearrangement joins TRBV7-9 to TRBJ2-1, with 10 bases that match TRBD2. Germline CDR1 and CDR2: SEHNR and FQNEAQ (reference sequence). The CDR3 covers 17 residues. The J segment lost 6 bases and the V segment lost 1 base, leaving 9 bases of the junction unmatched. Written as DNA, the CDR3 is TGTGCCAGCAGCTTAGGGGTCCTAGCGGGAGAAGTCAATGAGCAGTTCTTC. This codes for CASSLGVLAGEVNEQFF.

This clonotype appeared once. This chain uses TRBV20-1 with TRBJ2-2; tentatively, D is TRBD2 (5 bases). CDR1 is DFQATT, CDR2 SNEGSKA, per germline (reference sequence). The V and J ends lost 6 bases and 5 bases respectively, with 22 bases between them. The CDR3 totals 16 residues. CDR3 sequence: CSARLPARAVTGELFF. The DNA for the CDR3 is TGCAGTGCCCGGCTGCCGGCGAGGGCCGTGACCGGGGAGCTGTTTTTT.

This clonotype was recorded a few times. The chain is built from TRBV2 and TRBJ2-1; 12 bases are a match to TRBD1. Per germline, CDR1 SNHLY and CDR2 FYNNEI. The V gene end was trimmed by 7 bases and the J gene end by 1 base; junction bases not matched to a gene: 5. The CDR3 covers 16 residues. Here the CDR3 DNA reads TGTGCCAGCAATCCGGGACAGGGGGCTTCCTACAATGAGCAGTTCTTC. Translation: CASNPGQGASYNEQFF.

In its sample, this clonotype was seen a few times. The CDR3 protein is CSASPPGLAGLNEQYF. The CDR3 DNA sequence: TGCAGTGCTAGTCCCCCTGGGCTAGCCGGCTTGAACGAGCAGTACTTC. The genes are TRBV20-1 and TRBJ2-7; TRBD2 is a possible D gene (5 bases). Germline V lookup: CDR1 DFQATT, CDR2 SNEGSKA (reference sequence). CDR3 size: 16 residues. V lost 3 bases to trimming and J lost 5 bases, with 23 bases between them.

This clonotype has a handful of counts. The chain uses TRBV18 and TRBJ2-7; 8 bases align to TRBD1. Trimming at V came to 3 bases and at J to 0 bases, leaving 4 bases not matched to a gene. CDR3 length: 15 residues. Per the germline V gene, CDR1 is KGHSH and CDR2 is LQKENI. CDR3 amino acids: CASSPGQGFSYEQYF. CDR3 DNA sequence: TGTGCCAGCTCACCCGGACAGGGATTCTCCTACGAGCAGTACTTC.

The CDR3 DNA is TGTGCCAGCAGTTCTCCGCTCTACGAGCAGTACTTC. It specifies CASSSPLYEQYF. This sequence joins TRBV28 and TRBJ2-7; D not certain. Germline V gives CDR1 MDHEN, CDR2 SYDVKM. Trimming took 4 bases from V and 3 from J, leaving 7 bases between them. This CDR3 comprises 12 residues.